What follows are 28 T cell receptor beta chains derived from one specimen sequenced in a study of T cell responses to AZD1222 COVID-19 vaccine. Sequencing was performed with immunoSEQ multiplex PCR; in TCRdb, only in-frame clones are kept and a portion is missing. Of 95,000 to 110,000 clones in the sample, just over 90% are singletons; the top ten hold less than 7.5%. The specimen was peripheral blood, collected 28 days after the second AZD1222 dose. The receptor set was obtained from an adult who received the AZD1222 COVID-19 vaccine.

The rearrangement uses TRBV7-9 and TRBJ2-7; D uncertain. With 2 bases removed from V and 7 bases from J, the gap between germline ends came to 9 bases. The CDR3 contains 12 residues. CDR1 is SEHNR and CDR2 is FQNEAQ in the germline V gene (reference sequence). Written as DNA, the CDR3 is TGTGCCAGCAGCTTATGGCAGAAGGAGCAGTACTTC. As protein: CASSLWQKEQYF.

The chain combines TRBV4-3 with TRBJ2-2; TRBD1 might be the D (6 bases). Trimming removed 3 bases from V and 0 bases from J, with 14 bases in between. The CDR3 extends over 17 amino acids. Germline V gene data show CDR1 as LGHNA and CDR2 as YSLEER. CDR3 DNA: TGCGCCAGCAGCCATGCACCGGGACACACGAACACCGGGGAGCTGTTTTTT. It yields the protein CASSHAPGHTNTGELFF.

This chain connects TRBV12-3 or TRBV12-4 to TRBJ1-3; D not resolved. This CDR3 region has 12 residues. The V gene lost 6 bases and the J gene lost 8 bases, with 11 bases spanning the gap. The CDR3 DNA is TGTGCCAGCAGCCCAGCCGATCACACCATATATTTT. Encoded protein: CASSPADHTIYF.

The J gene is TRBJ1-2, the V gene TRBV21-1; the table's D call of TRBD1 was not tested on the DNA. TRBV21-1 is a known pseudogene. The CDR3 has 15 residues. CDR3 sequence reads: CASSKKEGAPHGYTF. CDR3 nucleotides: TGTGCCAGCAGCAAAAAGGAGGGGGCGCCTCATGGCTACACCTTC.

The CDR3 DNA reads as TGTGCCAGCAGCCCAGGGGGGGGCGACTACGAGCAGTACTTC. Its translation: CASSPGGGDYEQYF. The chain employs TRBV5-6 and TRBJ2-7; D may match TRBD1 or TRBD2 (7 bases each). Trimming took 4 bases from V and 3 from J, leaving 14 bases between them. Germline loops: CDR1 SGHDT, CDR2 YYEEEE. There are 14 residues in the CDR3.

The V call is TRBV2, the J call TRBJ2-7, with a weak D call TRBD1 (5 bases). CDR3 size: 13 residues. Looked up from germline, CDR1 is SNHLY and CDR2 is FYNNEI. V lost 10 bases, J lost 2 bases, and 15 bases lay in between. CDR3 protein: CATLMGPAYEQYF. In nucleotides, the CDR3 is TGTGCCACTTTGATGGGGCCAGCCTACGAGCAGTACTTC.

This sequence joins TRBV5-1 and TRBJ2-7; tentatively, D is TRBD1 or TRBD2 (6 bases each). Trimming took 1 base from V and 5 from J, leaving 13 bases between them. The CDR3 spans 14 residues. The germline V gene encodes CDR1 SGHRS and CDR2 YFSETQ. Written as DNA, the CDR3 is TGCGCCAGCAGCTTGAGGGACTGGGACAACGAGCAGTACTTC. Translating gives CASSLRDWDNEQYF.

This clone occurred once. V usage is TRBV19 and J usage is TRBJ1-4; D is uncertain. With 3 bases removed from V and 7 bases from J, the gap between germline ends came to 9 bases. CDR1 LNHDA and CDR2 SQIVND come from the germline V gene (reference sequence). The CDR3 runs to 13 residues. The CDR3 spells CASSIWVSEKLFF. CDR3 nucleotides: TGTGCCAGTAGTATCTGGGTTAGTGAAAAACTGTTTTTT.

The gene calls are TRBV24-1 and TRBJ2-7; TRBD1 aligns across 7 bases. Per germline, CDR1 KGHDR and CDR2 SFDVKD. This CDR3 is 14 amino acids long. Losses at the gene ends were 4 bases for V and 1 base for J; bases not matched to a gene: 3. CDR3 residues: CATSDPDRSYEQYF. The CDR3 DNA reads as TGTGCCACCAGTGACCCGGACAGGTCCTACGAGCAGTACTTC.

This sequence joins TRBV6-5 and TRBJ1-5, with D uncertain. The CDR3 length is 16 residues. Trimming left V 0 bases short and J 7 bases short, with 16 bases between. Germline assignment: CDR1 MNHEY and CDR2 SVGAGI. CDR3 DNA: TGTGCCAGCAGTTACTCGAGCCAGACCTCCAGGCAGCCCCAGCATTTT. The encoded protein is CASSYSSQTSRQPQHF.

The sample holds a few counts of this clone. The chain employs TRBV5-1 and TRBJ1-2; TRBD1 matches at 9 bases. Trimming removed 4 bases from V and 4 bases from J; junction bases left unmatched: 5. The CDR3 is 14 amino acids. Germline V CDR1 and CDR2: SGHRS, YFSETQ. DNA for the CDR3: TGCGCCAGCAGCATCGGGACAGGGAGCTATGGCTACACCTTC. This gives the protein CASSIGTGSYGYTF.

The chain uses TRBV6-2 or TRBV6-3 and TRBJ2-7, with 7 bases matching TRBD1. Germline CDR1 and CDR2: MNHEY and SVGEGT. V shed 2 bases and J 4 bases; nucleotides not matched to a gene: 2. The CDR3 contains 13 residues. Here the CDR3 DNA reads TGTGCCAGCAGTTACGACAGGGTGTACGAGCAGTACTTC. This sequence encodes CASSYDRVYEQYF.

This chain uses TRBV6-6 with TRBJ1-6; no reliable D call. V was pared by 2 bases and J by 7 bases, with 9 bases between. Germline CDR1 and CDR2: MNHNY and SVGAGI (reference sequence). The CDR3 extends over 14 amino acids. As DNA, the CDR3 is TGTGCCAGCAGTTACAGGGAGACCAATTCACCCCTCCACTTT. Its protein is CASSYRETNSPLHF.

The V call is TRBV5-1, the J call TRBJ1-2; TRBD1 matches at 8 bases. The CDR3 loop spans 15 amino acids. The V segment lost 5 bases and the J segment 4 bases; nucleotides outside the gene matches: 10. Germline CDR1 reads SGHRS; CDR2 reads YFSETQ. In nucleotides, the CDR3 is TGCGCCAGCAGGCGGGACAGGTTTAACATCTATGGCTACACCTTC. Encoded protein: CASRRDRFNIYGYTF.

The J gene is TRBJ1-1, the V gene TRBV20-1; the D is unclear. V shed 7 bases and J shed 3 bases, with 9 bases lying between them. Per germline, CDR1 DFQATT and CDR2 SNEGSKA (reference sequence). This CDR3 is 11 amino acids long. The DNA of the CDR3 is TGCAGTGTTGATGGGGACACTGAAGCTTTCTTT. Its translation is CSVDGDTEAFF.

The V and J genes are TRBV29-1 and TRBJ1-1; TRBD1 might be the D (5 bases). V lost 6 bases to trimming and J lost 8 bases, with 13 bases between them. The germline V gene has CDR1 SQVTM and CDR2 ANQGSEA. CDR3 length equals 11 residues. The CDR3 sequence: CSVSQVTEAFF. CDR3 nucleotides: TGCAGCGTATCACAGGTCACAGAAGCTTTCTTT.

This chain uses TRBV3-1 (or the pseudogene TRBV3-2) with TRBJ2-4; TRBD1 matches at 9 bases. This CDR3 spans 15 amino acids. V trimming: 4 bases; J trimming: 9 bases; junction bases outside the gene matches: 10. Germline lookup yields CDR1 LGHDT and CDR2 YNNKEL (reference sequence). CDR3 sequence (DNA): TGTGCCAGCAGCCGGGCGGGACAGGGTAGCGGCATTCAGTACTTC. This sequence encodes CASSRAGQGSGIQYF.

CDR3: CAPGRGDYGYTF. The DNA for the CDR3 is TGTGCCCCAGGGAGGGGGGACTATGGCTACACCTTC. The chain has TRBV6-5 and TRBJ1-2, with D perhaps TRBD1 (6 bases). Germline CDR1 MNHEY, CDR2 SVGAGI. Trimming shortened V by 11 bases and J by 3 bases, and 13 bases separated the two germline ends. This CDR3 region has 12 residues.

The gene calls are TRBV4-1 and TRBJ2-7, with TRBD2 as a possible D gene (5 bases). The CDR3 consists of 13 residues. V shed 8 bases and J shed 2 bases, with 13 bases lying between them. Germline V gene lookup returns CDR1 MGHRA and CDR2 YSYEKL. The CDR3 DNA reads TGCGCCAGCGCCCTGGAGGAGACCTACGAGCAGTACTTC. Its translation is CASALEETYEQYF.

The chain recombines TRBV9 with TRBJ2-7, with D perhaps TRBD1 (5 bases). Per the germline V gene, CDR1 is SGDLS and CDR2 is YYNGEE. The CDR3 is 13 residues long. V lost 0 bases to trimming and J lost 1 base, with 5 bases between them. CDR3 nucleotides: TGTGCCAGCAGCGTAGGACAGTCCTACGAGCAGTACTTC. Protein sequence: CASSVGQSYEQYF.

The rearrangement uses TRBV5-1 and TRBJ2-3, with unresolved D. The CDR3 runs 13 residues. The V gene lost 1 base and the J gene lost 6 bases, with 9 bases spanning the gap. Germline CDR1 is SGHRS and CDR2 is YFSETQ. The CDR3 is CASSLRLADTQYF. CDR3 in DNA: TGCGCCAGCAGCTTGCGGCTGGCGGATACGCAGTATTTT.

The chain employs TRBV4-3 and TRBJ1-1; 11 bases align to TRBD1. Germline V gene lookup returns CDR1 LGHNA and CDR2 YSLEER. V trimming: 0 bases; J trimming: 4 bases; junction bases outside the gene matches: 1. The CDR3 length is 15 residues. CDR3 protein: CASSQDGTGGTEAFF. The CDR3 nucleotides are TGCGCCAGCAGCCAAGATGGGACAGGGGGCACTGAAGCTTTCTTT.

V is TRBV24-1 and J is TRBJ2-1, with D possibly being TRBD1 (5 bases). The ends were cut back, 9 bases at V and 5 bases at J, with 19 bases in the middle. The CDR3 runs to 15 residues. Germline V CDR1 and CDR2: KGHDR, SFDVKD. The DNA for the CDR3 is TGTGCCACCTCGGTAGGAACAGGTAAAAACAATGAGCAGTTCTTC. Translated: CATSVGTGKNNEQFF.

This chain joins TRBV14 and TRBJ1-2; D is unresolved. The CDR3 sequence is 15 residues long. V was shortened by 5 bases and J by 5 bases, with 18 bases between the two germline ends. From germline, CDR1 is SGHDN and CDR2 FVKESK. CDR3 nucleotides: TGTGCCAGCAGCTCACGGACTCACGGCGTTTATGGCTACACCTTC. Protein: CASSSRTHGVYGYTF. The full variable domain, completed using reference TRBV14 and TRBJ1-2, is EAGVTQFPSHSVIEKGQTVTLRCDPISGHDNLYWYRRVMGKEIKFLLHFVKESKQDESGMPNNRFLAERTGGTYSTLKVQPAELEDSGVYFCASSSRTHGVYGYTFGSGTRLTVV.

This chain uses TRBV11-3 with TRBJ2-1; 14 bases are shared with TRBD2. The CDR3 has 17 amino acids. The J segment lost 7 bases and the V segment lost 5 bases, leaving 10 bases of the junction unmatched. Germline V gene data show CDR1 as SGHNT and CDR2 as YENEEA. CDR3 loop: CASSTGTSGGLGNEQFF. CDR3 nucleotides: TGTGCCAGCAGCACCGGGACTAGCGGGGGTCTAGGGAATGAGCAGTTCTTC.

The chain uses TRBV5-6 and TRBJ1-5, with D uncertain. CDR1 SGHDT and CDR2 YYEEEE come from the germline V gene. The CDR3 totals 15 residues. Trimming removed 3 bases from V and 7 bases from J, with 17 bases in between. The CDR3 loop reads CASSSSGIWHQPQHF. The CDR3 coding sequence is TGTGCCAGCAGCTCCTCCGGGATTTGGCACCAGCCCCAGCATTTT.

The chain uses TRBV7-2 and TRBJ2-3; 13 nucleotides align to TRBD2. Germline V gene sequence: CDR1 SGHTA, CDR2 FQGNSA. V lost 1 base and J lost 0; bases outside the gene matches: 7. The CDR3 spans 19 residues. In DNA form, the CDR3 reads TGTGCCAGCAGCTTAGGTCGGACTAGCGGGAGTAGAAGCACAGATACGCAGTATTTT. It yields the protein CASSLGRTSGSRSTDTQYF.

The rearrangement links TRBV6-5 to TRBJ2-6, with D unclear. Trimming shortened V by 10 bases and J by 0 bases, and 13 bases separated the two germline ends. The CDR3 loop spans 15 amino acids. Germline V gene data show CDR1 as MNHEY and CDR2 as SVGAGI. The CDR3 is CATDLSLSGANVLTF. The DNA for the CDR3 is TGTGCCACGGATCTAAGTCTCTCTGGGGCCAACGTCCTGACTTTC.